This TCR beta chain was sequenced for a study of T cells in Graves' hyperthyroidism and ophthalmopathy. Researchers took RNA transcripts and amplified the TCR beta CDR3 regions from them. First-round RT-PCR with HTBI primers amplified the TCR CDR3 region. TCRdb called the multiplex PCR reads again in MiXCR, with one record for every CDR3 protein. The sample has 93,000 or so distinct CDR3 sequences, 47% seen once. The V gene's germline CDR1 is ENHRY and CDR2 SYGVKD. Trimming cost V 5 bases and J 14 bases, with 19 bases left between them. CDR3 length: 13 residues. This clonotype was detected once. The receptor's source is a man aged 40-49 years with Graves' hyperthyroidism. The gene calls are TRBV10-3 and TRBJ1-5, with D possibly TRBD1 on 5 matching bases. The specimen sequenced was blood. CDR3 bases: TGTGCCATCAGTACCGGGACTGTATACAATGAGCATTTT. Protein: CAISTGTVYNEHF.